The 17 T cell receptor beta chains presented below share a single source sample, sequenced in a study of shared clonotypes between healthy human individuals. Sequencing used immunoSEQ multiplex PCR; TCRdb keeps in-frame clones, though not all of them. The sample consists of around 1.5 million clones, 95% to 99% of them appearing once. The sequencing sample was made of naive CD4+ T cells sorted from blood. Subset denoted: CD45RA+ positively selected. The source of these receptors is a man younger than 40 in good health.

The chain links TRBV11-2 to TRBJ1-3; D is unresolved. The ends were cut back, 5 bases at V and 0 bases at J, with 8 bases in the middle. The CDR3 is made up of 14 amino acids. Germline V gives CDR1 SGHAT, CDR2 FQNNGV. The CDR3 nucleotides are TGTGCCAGCAGCCCAGGAGTCTCTGGAAACACCATATATTTT. The encoded protein is CASSPGVSGNTIYF.

The chain couples TRBV5-1 to TRBJ2-3; D is possibly TRBD2 (6 bases). The germline V gene has CDR1 SGHRS and CDR2 YFSETQ. The ends were cut back, 7 bases at V and 0 bases at J, with 12 bases in the middle. The CDR3 loop spans 14 amino acids. CDR3: CASCPGRSTDTQYF. CDR3 coding DNA: TGCGCCAGCTGCCCGGGGAGGAGCACAGATACGCAGTATTTT.

The chain joins TRBV7-2 to TRBJ2-2; maybe TRBD1 (5 bases). Trimming removed 4 bases at V and 2 bases at J, with 8 bases between. Germline loops: CDR1 SGHTA, CDR2 FQGNSA. The CDR3 consists of 14 residues. As DNA, the CDR3 is TGTGCCAGCAGCTACGGACATAACACCGGGGAGCTGTTTTTT. Translating gives CASSYGHNTGELFF.

Remarks on this clone: This sample also contains other DNA sequences that code for the same CDR3. This rearrangement joins TRBV28 to TRBJ2-1, with 9 bases lining up with TRBD2. The V and J ends lost 2 bases and 2 bases, in that order; junction bases with no gene match: 4. Germline V lookup: CDR1 MDHEN, CDR2 SYDVKM. CDR3 size: 16 residues. The CDR3 loop is CASSLGAGGPYNEQFF. The DNA of the CDR3 is TGTGCCAGCAGTTTAGGAGCGGGAGGCCCCTACAATGAGCAGTTCTTC.

The chain has TRBV6-6 and TRBJ1-4, with D unresolved. Germline CDR1 and CDR2: MNHNY and SVGAGI (reference sequence). The CDR3 spans 15 residues. Trimming shortened V by 6 bases and J by 5 bases, and 16 bases separated the two germline ends. The chain's CDR3 is CASSGLSGGNEKLFF. Written as DNA, the CDR3 is TGTGCCAGCAGCGGGTTGTCTGGAGGGAATGAAAAACTGTTTTTT.

This chain links TRBV2 with TRBJ2-7; no clear D. With 7 bases removed from V and 9 bases from J, the gap between germline ends came to 19 bases. CDR1 is SNHLY, CDR2 FYNNEI, per germline. The length of the CDR3 is 13 residues. The CDR3: CASTPSSLVGQYF. CDR3 nucleotides: TGTGCCAGCACCCCTTCGTCCCTGGTCGGGCAGTACTTC.

The CDR3 loop is CASSPFSAGDEQFF. DNA for the CDR3: TGTGCCAGCTCACCTTTCAGTGCGGGGGATGAGCAGTTCTTC. This chain connects TRBV18 to TRBJ2-1; 7 nucleotides agree with TRBD2. The germline CDR1 and CDR2 sequences are KGHSH and LQKENI. With 3 bases clipped from V and 8 bases from J, the junction kept 7 bases outside the gene matches. The CDR3 totals 14 residues.

About this clone itself: Within the sample, other DNA sequences also encode this same CDR3. This rearrangement joins TRBV5-1 to TRBJ2-5, with D maybe TRBD2 (6 bases). Trimming cost V 2 bases and J 5 bases, with 13 bases left between them. From germline, CDR1 is SGHRS and CDR2 YFSETQ. The CDR3 has 14 residues. CDR3: CASSLIGGGETQYF. Written as DNA, the CDR3 is TGCGCCAGCAGCTTAATTGGGGGAGGTGAGACCCAGTACTTC.

The chain recombines TRBV28 with TRBJ2-2; D not certain. Germline V gene data show CDR1 as MDHEN and CDR2 as SYDVKM. The CDR3 runs to 13 residues. Trimming stripped 10 bases from V and 0 bases from J, with 9 bases between. The CDR3 here is CATLDANTGELFF. The CDR3 nucleotides read TGTGCCACCCTTGACGCGAACACCGGGGAGCTGTTTTTT.

This clone has a single count. V is TRBV7-3 and J is TRBJ2-5; TRBD2 matches at 9 bases. Germline V lookup: CDR1 SGHTA, CDR2 FQGTGA. The J segment lost 4 bases and the V segment lost 5 bases, leaving 8 bases of the junction unmatched. This CDR3 is 15 amino acids long. The chain's CDR3 is CASSALAGRGETQYF. Here the CDR3 DNA reads TGTGCCAGCAGCGCGCTAGCGGGAAGGGGAGAGACCCAGTACTTC.

The chain recombines TRBV5-6 with TRBJ2-6, with TRBD1 matching 7 bases. CDR3 size: 18 residues. The V gene's germline CDR1 is SGHDT and CDR2 YYEEEE. Trimming at V came to 4 bases and at J to 3 bases, leaving 13 bases not matched to a gene. CDR3: CASSTRRQGIHGANVLTF. The CDR3 DNA follows: TGTGCCAGCAGCACCCGTAGACAGGGAATCCATGGGGCCAACGTCCTGACTTTC.

The chain recombines TRBV29-1 with TRBJ2-3, with D possibly matching TRBD1 (6 bases). This CDR3 comprises 12 residues. The V gene's germline CDR1 is SQVTM and CDR2 ANQGSEA. Here the CDR3 reads CSARGDTDTQYF. The DNA for the CDR3 is TGCAGTGCCAGGGGAGACACAGATACGCAGTATTTT.

This chain's CDR3 is CASSLHVPQDEQYF. The CDR3 DNA sequence: TGTGCCAGCAGCTTACATGTTCCTCAGGACGAGCAGTACTTC. The genes are TRBV7-9 and TRBJ2-7; the D is unclear. CDR3 size: 14 residues. Germline CDR1 reads SEHNR; CDR2 reads FQNEAQ (reference sequence). V was cut by 2 bases and J by 5 bases, with 13 bases left in between.

This clone was seen once. The V call is TRBV4-3, the J call TRBJ1-2, with D unclear. V was trimmed by 0 bases and J by 6 bases, leaving 8 bases between them. The CDR3 covers 13 residues. Germline CDR1 is LGHNA and CDR2 is YSLEER. CDR3 amino acids: CASSQDSADGYTF. In DNA form, the CDR3 reads TGCGCCAGCAGCCAAGATTCGGCGGATGGCTACACCTTC.

V usage is TRBV5-1 and J usage is TRBJ2-5, with D maybe TRBD2 (6 bases). Between the trimmed V and J ends, which lost 0 bases and 1 base, there was a span of 13 bases. Looked up from germline, CDR1 is SGHRS and CDR2 is YFSETQ. The CDR3 loop spans 16 amino acids. CDR3 in DNA: TGCGCCAGCAGCTTGGCAATTCAGGGAGGCCAAGAGACCCAGTACTTC. It translates to CASSLAIQGGQETQYF.

This rearrangement joins TRBV30 to TRBJ2-7; D perhaps matches TRBD1 (6 bases). The CDR3 has 16 residues. Trimming removed 2 bases at V and 2 bases at J, with 19 bases between. CDR1 and CDR2 (germline): GTSNPN, SVGIG (reference sequence). CDR3 in amino acids: CAWSPRRQAYPYEQYF. CDR3 in DNA: TGTGCCTGGAGTCCCCGAAGACAGGCCTACCCCTACGAGCAGTACTTC. The complete variable domain, with remaining parts taken from reference TRBV30 and TRBJ2-7, reads SQTIHQWPATLVQPVGSPLSLECTVEGTSNPNLYWYRQAAGRGLQLLFYSVGIGQISSEVPQNLSASRPQDRQFILSSKKLLLSDSGFYLCAWSPRRQAYPYEQYFGPGTRLTVT.

The CDR3 reads CASSYLGATEAFF. The CDR3 DNA sequence: TGTGCCAGCAGTTATTTGGGAGCCACTGAAGCTTTCTTT. The chain couples TRBV6-5 to TRBJ1-1; D ambiguous. The V end lost 3 bases, the J end lost 4 bases, and 9 bases lay between the germline ends. The CDR3 length is 13 residues. CDR1 is MNHEY and CDR2 is SVGAGI in the germline V gene.